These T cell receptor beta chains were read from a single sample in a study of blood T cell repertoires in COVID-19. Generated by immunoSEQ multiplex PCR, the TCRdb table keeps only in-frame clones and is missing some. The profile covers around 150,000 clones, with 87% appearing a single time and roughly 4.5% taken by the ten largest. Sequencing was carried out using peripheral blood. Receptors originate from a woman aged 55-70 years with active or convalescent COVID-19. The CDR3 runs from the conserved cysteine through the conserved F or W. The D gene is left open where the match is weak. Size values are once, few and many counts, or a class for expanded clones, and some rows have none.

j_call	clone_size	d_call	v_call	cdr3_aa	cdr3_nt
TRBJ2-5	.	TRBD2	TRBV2	CASSESGTSGLETQYF	TGTGCCAGCAGTGAATCCGGGACTAGCGGGTTGGAGACCCAGTACTTC
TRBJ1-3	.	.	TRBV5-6	CASSLISGNTIYF	TGTGCCAGCAGCTTGATTAGCGGAAACACCATATATTTT
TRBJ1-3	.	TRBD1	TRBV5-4	CASTGTGTKGNTIYF	TGTGCCAGCACCGGGACAGGGACGAAAGGAAACACCATATATTTT
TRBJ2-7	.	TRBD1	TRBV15	CATSRLQGPYEQYF	TGTGCCACCAGCAGACTACAGGGGCCTTACGAGCAGTACTTC
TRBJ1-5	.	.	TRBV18	CASSSERSNQPQHF	TGTGCCAGCTCAAGCGAGAGAAGCAATCAGCCCCAGCATTTT
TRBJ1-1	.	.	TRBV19	CASSISDTEAFF	TGTGCCAGTAGTATCTCGGACACTGAAGCTTTCTTT
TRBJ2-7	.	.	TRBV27	CASRTKTKQGSEQYF	TGTGCCAGCAGGACCAAAACAAAACAGGGATCGGAGCAGTACTTC
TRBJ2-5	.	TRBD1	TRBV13	CASGQGETQYF	TGTGCCAGCGGACAGGGGGAGACCCAGTACTTC
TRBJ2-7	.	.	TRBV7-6	CASSSKGQGLYEQYF	TGTGCCAGCAGCTCCAAGGGGCAGGGCCTCTACGAGCAGTACTTC
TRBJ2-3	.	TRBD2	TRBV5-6	CASSLAGGFGTDTQYF	TGTGCCAGCAGCTTGGCCGGGGGGTTCGGCACAGATACGCAGTATTTT
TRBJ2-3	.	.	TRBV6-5	CASSESTGDSDTQYF	TGTGCCAGCTCGGAGTCGACAGGCGATTCAGATACGCAGTATTTT
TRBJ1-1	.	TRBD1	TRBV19	CASSQEGTVNTEAFF	TGTGCCAGTAGTCAAGAGGGGACAGTGAACACTGAAGCTTTCTTT
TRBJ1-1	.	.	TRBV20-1	CSATPDNWAFF	TGCAGTGCTACGCCCGACAACTGGGCTTTCTTT
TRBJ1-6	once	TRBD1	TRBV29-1	CSVSQTGDNSPLHF	TGCAGCGTTTCACAGACAGGGGATAATTCACCCCTCCACTTT
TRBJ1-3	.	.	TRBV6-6	CASSPRRSPFSGNTIYF	TGTGCCAGCAGTCCGAGGAGAAGCCCGTTCTCTGGAAACACCATATATTTT
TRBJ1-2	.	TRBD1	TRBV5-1	CASSFTGVDGYTF	TGCGCCAGCAGCTTTACAGGGGTTGATGGCTACACCTTC
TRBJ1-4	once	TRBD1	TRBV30	CALDSGGGEKLFF	TGTGCCTTAGACTCAGGGGGCGGTGAAAAACTGTTTTTT
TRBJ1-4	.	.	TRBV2	CASSEGRGNEKLFF	TGTGCCAGCAGTGAGGGGAGAGGCAATGAAAAACTGTTTTTT
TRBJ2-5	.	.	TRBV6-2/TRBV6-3	CASRPAGLGETQYF	TGTGCCAGCAGACCTGCGGGGTTAGGGGAGACCCAGTACTTC
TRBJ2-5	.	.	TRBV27	CASSSGLPGETQYF	TGTGCCAGCAGTTCGGGACTCCCAGGAGAGACCCAGTACTTC
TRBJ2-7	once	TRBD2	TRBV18	CASSPLPVSGDYEQYF	TGTGCCAGCTCACCACTCCCGGTTAGCGGGGATTACGAGCAGTACTTC
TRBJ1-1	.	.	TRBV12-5	CASGLVVKQGDTEAFF	TGTGCTAGTGGTTTGGTTGTAAAACAGGGTGACACTGAAGCTTTCTTT
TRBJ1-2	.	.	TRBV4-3	CASSQDSGAFGYGYTF	TGCGCCAGCAGCCAAGATAGCGGGGCCTTTGGGTATGGCTACACCTTC
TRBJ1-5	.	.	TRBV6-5	CASTQGYSNQPQHF	TGTGCCAGCACCCAGGGGTATAGCAATCAGCCCCAGCATTTT
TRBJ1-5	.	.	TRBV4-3	CASSQDSAQGINQPQHF	TGCGCCAGCAGCCAAGATTCTGCCCAGGGAATCAATCAGCCCCAGCATTTT
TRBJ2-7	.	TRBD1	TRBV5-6	CASSLDRGSGSYEQYF	TGTGCCAGCAGCTTGGACAGGGGGAGCGGCTCCTACGAGCAGTACTTC
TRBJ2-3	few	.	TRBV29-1	CSVDSPTLGDTQYF	TGCAGCGTGGACAGTCCTACTTTGGGAGATACGCAGTATTTT
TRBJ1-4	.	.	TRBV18	CASSFEQGTNEKLFF	TGTGCCAGCTCCTTCGAACAGGGAACTAATGAAAAACTGTTTTTT
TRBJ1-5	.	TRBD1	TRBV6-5	CASRGQGGPEPQHF	TGTGCCAGCAGAGGGCAGGGGGGACCCGAGCCCCAGCATTTT
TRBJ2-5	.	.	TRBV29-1	CSVGGEETQYF	TGCAGCGTTGGGGGGGAGGAGACCCAGTACTTC
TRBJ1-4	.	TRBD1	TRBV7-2	CASSLVPGGTNEKLFF	TGTGCCAGCAGCTTAGTTCCAGGGGGAACTAATGAAAAACTGTTTTTT
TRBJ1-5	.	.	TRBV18	CASSPREGSPSNQPQHF	TGTGCCAGCTCACCTAGAGAGGGCAGCCCTTCCAATCAGCCCCAGCATTTT
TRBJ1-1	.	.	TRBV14	CASSQGGGVVGTEAFF	TGTGCCAGCAGCCAAGGCGGGGGGGTCGTAGGGACTGAAGCTTTCTTT
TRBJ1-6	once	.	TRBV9	CASSVDGGSSYNSPLHF	TGTGCCAGCAGCGTAGACGGTGGGAGCTCCTATAATTCACCCCTCCACTTT
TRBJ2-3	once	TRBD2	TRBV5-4	CASSQTSGGSLDTQYF	TGTGCCAGCAGCCAAACTAGCGGGGGCTCCTTGGATACGCAGTATTTT
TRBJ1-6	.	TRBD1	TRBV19	CASSNPTGLRASPLHF	TGTGCCAGTAGTAATCCGACAGGGCTGAGGGCATCGCCCCTCCACTTT
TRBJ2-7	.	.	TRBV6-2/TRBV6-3	CASSPFRGGYEQYF	TGTGCCAGCAGTCCCTTTAGGGGGGGATACGAGCAGTACTTC
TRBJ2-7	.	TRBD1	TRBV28	CASSLWDRGASEQYF	TGTGCCAGCAGTTTATGGGACAGGGGGGCAAGCGAGCAGTACTTC
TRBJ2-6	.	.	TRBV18	CASSLMTSDSSGANVLTF	TGTGCCAGCTCACTAATGACAAGTGATAGCTCTGGGGCCAACGTCCTGACTTTC
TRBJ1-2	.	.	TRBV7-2	CASSLQGYGYTF	TGTGCCAGCAGCCTACAGGGTTATGGCTACACCTTC
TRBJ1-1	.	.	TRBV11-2	CASSFQGTTEAFF	TGTGCCAGCAGCTTTCAGGGGACCACTGAAGCTTTCTTT
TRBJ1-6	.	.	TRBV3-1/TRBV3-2	CASRQVDNSPLHF	TGTGCCAGCAGGCAGGTGGATAATTCACCCCTCCACTTT
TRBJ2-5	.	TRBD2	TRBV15	CATSRSGGGETQYF	TGTGCCACCAGCCGCAGCGGGGGGGGCGAGACCCAGTACTTC
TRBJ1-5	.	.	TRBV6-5	CASRINQGLGPQHF	TGTGCCAGCAGGATAAATCAGGGTTTGGGGCCCCAGCATTTT
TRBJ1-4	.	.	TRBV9	CASSVAPSGLGTNEKLFF	TGTGCCAGCAGCGTAGCCCCTTCAGGGTTAGGTACTAATGAAAAACTGTTTTTT
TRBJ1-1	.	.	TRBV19	CASNIRGGTEAFF	TGTGCCAGTAACATCCGGGGGGGCACTGAAGCTTTCTTT
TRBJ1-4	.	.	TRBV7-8	CASSPYQRPSETNEKLFF	TGTGCCAGCAGCCCCTATCAACGTCCGAGCGAAACTAATGAAAAACTGTTTTTT
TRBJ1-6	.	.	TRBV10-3	CAIQDNNSPLHF	TGTGCCATACAGGACAATAATTCACCCCTCCACTTT
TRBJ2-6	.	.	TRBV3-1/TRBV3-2	CASSRTQGSGANVLTF	TGTGCCAGCAGCCGCACACAGGGCTCTGGGGCCAACGTCCTGACTTTC
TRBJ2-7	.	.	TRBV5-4	CASSLGGRGLMEYF	TGTGCCAGCAGCTTGGGGGGGCGCGGGCTCATGGAGTACTTC
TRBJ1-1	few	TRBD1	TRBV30	CAWRGQTYTEAFF	TGTGCCTGGAGGGGACAGACCTACACTGAAGCTTTCTTT
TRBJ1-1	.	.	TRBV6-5	CASKEMNTEAFF	TGTGCCAGCAAAGAGATGAACACTGAAGCTTTCTTT